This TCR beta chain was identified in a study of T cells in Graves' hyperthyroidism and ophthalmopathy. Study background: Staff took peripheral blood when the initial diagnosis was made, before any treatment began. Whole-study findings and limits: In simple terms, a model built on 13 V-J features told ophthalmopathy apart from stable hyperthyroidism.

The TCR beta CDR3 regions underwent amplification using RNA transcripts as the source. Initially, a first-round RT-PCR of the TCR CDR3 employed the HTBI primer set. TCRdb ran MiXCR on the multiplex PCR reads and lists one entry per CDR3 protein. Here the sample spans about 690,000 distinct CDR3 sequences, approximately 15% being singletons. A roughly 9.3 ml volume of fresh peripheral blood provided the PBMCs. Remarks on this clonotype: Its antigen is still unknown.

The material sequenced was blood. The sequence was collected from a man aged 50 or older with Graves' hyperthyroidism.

The CDR3 sequence is CSVSPWRGTQYF. CDR3 nucleotide sequence: TGCAGCGTGTCCCCCTGGAGAGGAACGCAGTATTTT. The rearrangement links TRBV29-1 to TRBJ2-3, with unresolved D. Trimming took off 6 bases at V and 9 bases at J, with 16 bases between the two ends. From germline, CDR1 is SQVTM and CDR2 ANQGSEA. This CDR3 is 12 amino acids long.